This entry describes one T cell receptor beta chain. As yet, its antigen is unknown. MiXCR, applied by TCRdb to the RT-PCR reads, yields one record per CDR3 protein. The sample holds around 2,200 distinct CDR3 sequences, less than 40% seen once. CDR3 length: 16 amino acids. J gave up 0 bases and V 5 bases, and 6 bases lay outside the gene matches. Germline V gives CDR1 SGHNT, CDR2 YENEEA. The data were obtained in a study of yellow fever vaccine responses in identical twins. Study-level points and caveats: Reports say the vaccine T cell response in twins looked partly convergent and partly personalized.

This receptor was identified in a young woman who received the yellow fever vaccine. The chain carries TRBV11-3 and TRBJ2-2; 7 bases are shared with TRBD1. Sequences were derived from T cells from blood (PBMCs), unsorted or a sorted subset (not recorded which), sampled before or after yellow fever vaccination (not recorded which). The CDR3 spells CASSPGQLSNTGELFF. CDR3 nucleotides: TGTGCCAGCAGCCCGGGACAGCTATCGAACACCGGGGAGCTGTTTTTT.